The T cell receptor (beta chain) under discussion was sequenced for a study of blood T cell repertoires in COVID-19. Background on the study: Acute and convalescent COVID-19 samples came from the United States, Italy and Spain. The analysed material was cDNA or gDNA that came from T cells, B-cell-depleted T cells, or PBMCs.

V gave up 4 bases and J gave up 5 bases; unmatched junction bases: 8. This CDR3 region has 14 residues. Germline CDR1 and CDR2: SGHDN and FVKESK. Original data processing: Nucleated cell number was recorded as an estimate derived from reference gene primer amplification. Libraries were prepared by immunoSEQ multiplex PCR; TCRdb keeps only in-frame clonotypes and omits some of them. Clone size and the V and J calls come from that table; the DNA yielded D and trimming. Among around 200,000 clones listed, about 88% were seen once. Sequences were obtained from peripheral blood. The TCR comes from a man aged 35-49 years with acute or convalescent COVID-19. The chain employs TRBV14 and TRBJ2-7; 7 bases map to TRBD2. The CDR3 bases are TGTGCCAGCAGCCCCTACCGACTAGCCGACGAGCAGTACTTC. As protein: CASSPYRLADEQYF.